This TCR beta chain appears in the sequencing data of a study of OX40 agonist ivuxolimab in advanced cancers. Study-wide background: Dosing consisted of intravenous ivuxolimab at 0.01 to 10 mg/kg every 2 weeks.

Assay used: immunoSEQ multiplex PCR; TCRdb lists only in-frame clones, some missing. The sample contains more than 60,000 clones, approximately 83% of which appear only once. General study points: Both CD4+ and CD8+ T cell populations in blood had undergone clonal expansion by week 6 at 0.1 to 3.0 mg/kg.

A remark on this clone: Its antigen remains unknown.

Germline assignment: CDR1 KGHSH and CDR2 LQKENI. CDR3 length: 13 amino acids. Trimming left V 3 bases short and J 2 bases short, with 7 bases between. The chain has TRBV18 and TRBJ1-2; D remains ambiguous. The receptor was derived from an adult with an advanced solid tumor such as melanoma, head and neck, liver or kidney cancer. The specimen comprised CD4+ or CD8+ T cells sorted from blood, sampled in a trial of the OX40 agonist ivuxolimab. This CDR3 is CASSPIENYGYTF. The CDR3 nucleotides are TGTGCCAGCTCACCTATCGAAAACTATGGCTACACCTTC. Looking up the rest from reference TRBV18 and TRBJ1-2 gives the full variable domain: NAGVMQNPRHLVRRRGQEARLRCSPMKGHSHVYWYRQLPEEGLKFMVYLQKENIIDESGMPKERFSAEFPKEGPSILRIQQVVRGDSAAYFCASSPIENYGYTFGSGTRLTVV.